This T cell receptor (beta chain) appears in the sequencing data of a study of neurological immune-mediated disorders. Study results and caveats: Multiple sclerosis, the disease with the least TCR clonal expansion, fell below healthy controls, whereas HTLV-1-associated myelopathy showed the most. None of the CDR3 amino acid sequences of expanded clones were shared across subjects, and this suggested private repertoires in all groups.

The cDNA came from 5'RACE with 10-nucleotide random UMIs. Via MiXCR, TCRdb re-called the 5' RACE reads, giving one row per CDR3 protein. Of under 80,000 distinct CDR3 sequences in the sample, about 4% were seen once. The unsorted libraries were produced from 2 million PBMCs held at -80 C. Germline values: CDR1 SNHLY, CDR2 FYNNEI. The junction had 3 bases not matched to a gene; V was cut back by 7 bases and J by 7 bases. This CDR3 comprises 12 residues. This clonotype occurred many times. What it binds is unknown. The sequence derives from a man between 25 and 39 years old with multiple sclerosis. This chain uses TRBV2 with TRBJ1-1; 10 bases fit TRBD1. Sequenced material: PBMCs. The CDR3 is CASKGQGNEAFF. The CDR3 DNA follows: TGTGCCAGCAAGGGACAGGGGAATGAAGCTTTCTTT.